This is a list of T cell receptor beta chains from one sample in a study of beta chain features in type 1 diabetes. Sequenced by immunoSEQ multiplex PCR; TCRdb stores in-frame clones only, minus some. This sample has tens of thousands of clones, with about 32% found just once. Sequenced sample: stem cell memory CD4+ T cells from blood. These receptors were obtained from a young woman in good health. CDR3s include the opening cysteine and the closing phenylalanine or tryptophan. D genes are given only for firm matches. Part of the rows lack a size; the others show once, few, many or a class for expanded clones.

d_call j_call v_call clone_size cdr3_nt cdr3_aa
- TRBJ1-1 TRBV5-1 - TGCGCCAGCAGCCCCGAGGGGGGGTTCACTGAAGCTTTCTTT CASSPEGGFTEAFF
TRBD2 TRBJ2-1 TRBV6-5 few TGTGCCAGCCCTGGGGTACGCGGGGGGTACAATGAGCAGTTCTTC CASPGVRGGYNEQFF
TRBD1 TRBJ2-7 TRBV7-2 - TGTGCCAGCAGCCTCGACAGGGGGAACGGTTACGAGCAGTACTTC CASSLDRGNGYEQYF
- TRBJ1-1 TRBV19 few TGTGCCACCCTAGGTGGTGGAGACTGGAACACTGAAGCTTTCTTT CATLGGGDWNTEAFF
- TRBJ2-7 TRBV5-4 - TGTGCCAGCAGCTTGGATGCCGGAGGGACTCCCTACGAGCAGTACTTC CASSLDAGGTPYEQYF
- TRBJ2-7 TRBV10-3 few TGTGCCATCCGACAGAGCTCCTACGAGCAGTACTTC CAIRQSSYEQYF
TRBD1 TRBJ1-2 TRBV18 few TGTGCCAGCTCACCAGGACAGGGAGGCTATGGCTACACCTTC CASSPGQGGYGYTF
- TRBJ1-4 TRBV4-3 - TGCGCCAGCAGCCAAGACGCCGGCGGAGCAACTAATGAAAAACTGTTTTTT CASSQDAGGATNEKLFF
TRBD1 TRBJ2-6 TRBV2 - TGTGCCAGCAGCCGGACAGGGGGGAATAATGGGGCCAACGTCCTGACTTTC CASSRTGGNNGANVLTF
- TRBJ2-1 TRBV12-5 - TGTGCTAGTGGTTTGGATCCGGGACTCAATGAGCAGTTCTTC CASGLDPGLNEQFF
- TRBJ2-1 TRBV19 few TGTGCCAGTATGGAGGCAGGGGCCTACAATGAGCAGTTCTTC CASMEAGAYNEQFF
TRBD1 TRBJ2-5 TRBV5-1 - TGCGCCAGCAGCCCCTTCTCCGGGACAGGGGCTGAGACCCAGTACTTC CASSPFSGTGAETQYF
- TRBJ1-5 TRBV18 - TGTGCCAGCTCACCAACTTCAGGGTATCAGCCCCAGCATTTT CASSPTSGYQPQHF
TRBD1 TRBJ2-1 TRBV27 few TGTGCCAGCAGTCACAGGACAGGGTCCTACAATGAGCAGTTCTTC CASSHRTGSYNEQFF
- TRBJ2-7 TRBV18 few TGTGCCAGCTCACCCCCTTCGGGTTCAGAGCAGTACTTC CASSPPSGSEQYF
- TRBJ2-5 TRBV7-2 few TGTGCCAGCAGCTTAGTTAGAGTTCTTCCTCAAGAGACCCAGTACTTC CASSLVRVLPQETQYF
TRBD1 TRBJ2-5 TRBV7-7 - TGTGCTAGCAGCCCGACAGGGGTGGAGACCCAGTACTTC CASSPTGVETQYF
TRBD2 TRBJ2-3 TRBV7-9 - TGTGCCAGCAGCCACTTGAGCTACGGAGCGGGAGTCACAGATACGCAGTATTTT CASSHLSYGAGVTDTQYF
TRBD1 TRBJ1-2 TRBV7-2 - TGTGCCAGCAGCTTAGCACAGGGGGCGCAGTATGGCTACACCTTC CASSLAQGAQYGYTF
TRBD1 TRBJ2-1 TRBV11-2 - TGTGCCAGCAGCCCCCGGACAGGGAGCTACAATGAGCAGTTCTTC CASSPRTGSYNEQFF
- TRBJ1-1 TRBV30 - TGTGCCTGGGGAGATAACACTGAAGCCTTCTTT CAWGDNTEAFF
TRBD1 TRBJ2-7 TRBV19 few TGTGCCAGTACCTCGGGGGCAGCTGGACAGGGCGAGCAGTACTTC CASTSGAAGQGEQYF
- TRBJ1-1 TRBV25-1 few TGTGCCAGCAGTGACCCGAGGCAGGGAAACACTGAAGCTTTCTTT CASSDPRQGNTEAFF
TRBD1 TRBJ1-2 TRBV18 - TGTGCCAGCTCACCGGGACAGGGAAGGGATGGCTACACCTTC CASSPGQGRDGYTF
TRBD1 TRBJ2-1 TRBV19 few TGTGCCAGTGCCCGCCGCGGAGGGACAGGGTTCTACAATGAGCAGTTCTTC CASARRGGTGFYNEQFF
TRBD2 TRBJ2-2 TRBV4-1 - TGCGCCAGCAGCCAAGATAGGGGGACTAGCGGAAACACCGGGGAGCTGTTTTTT CASSQDRGTSGNTGELFF
- TRBJ2-7 TRBV2 - TGTGCCAGTAAGCTAGGGGGTATCTACGAGCAGTACTTC CASKLGGIYEQYF
- TRBJ2-7 TRBV28 few TGTGCCAGCAGTTTAGGGGGGGCCCAATCCTACGAGCAGTACTTC CASSLGGAQSYEQYF
TRBD2 TRBJ2-7 TRBV30 few TGTGCCTGGACCCAGGGAGGGCCCTACGAGCAGTACTTC CAWTQGGPYEQYF
TRBD2 TRBJ2-1 TRBV19 - TGTGCCAGTCGGACTAGCGGGAGCGCTGGCAATGAGCAGTTCTTC CASRTSGSAGNEQFF
- TRBJ1-1 TRBV4-2 - TGTGCCAGCAGCTCTGGAACGCAGGGGATAGTGGACACTGAAGCTTTCTTT CASSSGTQGIVDTEAFF
- TRBJ1-1 TRBV9 - TGTGCCAGCAGCCCACTTGCGGGGCGCACTGAAGCTTTCTTT CASSPLAGRTEAFF
TRBD2 TRBJ2-7 TRBV2 few TGTGCCAGCAGTGAAATTGCTAGCGGGAGACCCTACGAGCAGTACTTC CASSEIASGRPYEQYF
- TRBJ2-7 TRBV29-1 few TGCAGCGTTGAAGGAGGGGGTCTCTCGCCCTACGAGCAGTACTTC CSVEGGGLSPYEQYF
- TRBJ1-4 TRBV5-1 once TGCGCCAGCAGGCCCAACAGGGCCACTAATGAAAAACTGTTTTTT CASRPNRATNEKLFF
- TRBJ1-1 TRBV2 few TGTGCCAGCAGTGAAATGGGGGGCGGGGGAACTGAAGCTTTCTTT CASSEMGGGGTEAFF
TRBD1 TRBJ2-7 TRBV2 few TGTGCCAGTCTATCCGGGACAGGAGACTACGAGCAGTACTTC CASLSGTGDYEQYF
- TRBJ2-3 TRBV2 few TGTGCCAGCAGTTCCATTACTGGCACAGATACGCAGTATTTT CASSSITGTDTQYF
- TRBJ2-1 TRBV19 few TGTGCCAGTAGTATAGAGGCGACTAGTCTTATCTACAATGAGCAGTTCTTC CASSIEATSLIYNEQFF
- TRBJ1-2 TRBV10-3 - TGTGCCATCAGTGAGCGGGGAAACTATGGCTACACCTTC CAISERGNYGYTF
- TRBJ2-3 TRBV4-1 - TGCGCCAGCAGCCAAGATGGTCAGCGAAAACCGACAGATACGCAGTATTTT CASSQDGQRKPTDTQYF